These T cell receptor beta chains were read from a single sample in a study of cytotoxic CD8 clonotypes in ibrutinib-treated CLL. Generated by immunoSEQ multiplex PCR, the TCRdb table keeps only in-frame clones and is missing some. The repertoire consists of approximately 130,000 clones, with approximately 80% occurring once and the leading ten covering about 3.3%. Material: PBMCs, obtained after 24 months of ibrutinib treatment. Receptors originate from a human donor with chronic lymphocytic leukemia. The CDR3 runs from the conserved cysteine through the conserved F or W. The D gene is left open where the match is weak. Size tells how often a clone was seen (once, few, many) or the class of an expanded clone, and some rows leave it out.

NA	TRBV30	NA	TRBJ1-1	TGTGCCTGGGGGGAGGACCGAAACACTGAAGCTTTCTTT	CAWGEDRNTEAFF
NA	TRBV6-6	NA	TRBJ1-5	TGTGCCAGCGGTTGGGGTCAGCCCCAGCATTTT	CASGWGQPQHF
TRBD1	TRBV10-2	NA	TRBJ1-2	TGCGCCAGCAGTGACCGCGGGACAGCTAACTATGGCTACACCTTC	CASSDRGTANYGYTF
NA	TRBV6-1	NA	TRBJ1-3	TGTGCCAGCAGTAACTTTGGAAACACCATATATTTT	CASSNFGNTIYF
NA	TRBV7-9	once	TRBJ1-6	TGTGCCAGCAGCTCCACGACCCAACGACGTTCACCCCTCCACTTT	CASSSTTQRRSPLHF
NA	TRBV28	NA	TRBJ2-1	TGTGCCAGCAACCTAAGAGAATGGAATGAGCAGTTCTTC	CASNLREWNEQFF
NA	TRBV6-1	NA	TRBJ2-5	TGTGCCAGCAGTGAGGTAGCTCAAGAGACCCAGTACTTC	CASSEVAQETQYF
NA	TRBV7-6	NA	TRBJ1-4	TGTGCTACGGCCCGGGGGCCTAATGAAAAACTGTTTTTT	CATARGPNEKLFF
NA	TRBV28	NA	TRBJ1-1	TGTGCCAGCAGTTTGAAGGGTTGGAACACTGAAGCTTTCTTT	CASSLKGWNTEAFF
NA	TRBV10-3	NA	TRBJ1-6	TGTGCCATCAGTGAGTCAGGACAGAGAGAATCCCTCCACTTT	CAISESGQRESLHF